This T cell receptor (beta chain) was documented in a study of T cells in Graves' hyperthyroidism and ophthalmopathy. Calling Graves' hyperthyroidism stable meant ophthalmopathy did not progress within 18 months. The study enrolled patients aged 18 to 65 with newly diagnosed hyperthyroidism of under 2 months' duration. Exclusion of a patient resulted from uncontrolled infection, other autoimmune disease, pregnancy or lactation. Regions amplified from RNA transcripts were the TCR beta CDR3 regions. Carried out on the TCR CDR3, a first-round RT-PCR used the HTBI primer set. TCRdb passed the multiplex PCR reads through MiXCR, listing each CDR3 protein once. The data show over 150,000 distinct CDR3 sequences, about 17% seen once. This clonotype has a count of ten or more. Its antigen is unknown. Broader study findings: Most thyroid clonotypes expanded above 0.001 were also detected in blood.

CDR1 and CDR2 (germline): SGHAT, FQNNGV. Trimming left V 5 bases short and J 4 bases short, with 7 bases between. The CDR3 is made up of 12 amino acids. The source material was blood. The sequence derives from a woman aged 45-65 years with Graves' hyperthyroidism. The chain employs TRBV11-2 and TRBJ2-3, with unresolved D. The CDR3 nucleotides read TGTGCCAGCAGCCCGAGTGCAGATACGCAGTATTTT. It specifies CASSPSADTQYF. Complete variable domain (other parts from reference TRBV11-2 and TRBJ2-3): EAGVAQSPRYKIIEKRQSVAFWCNPISGHATLYWYQQILGQGPKLLIQFQNNGVVDDSQLPKDRFSAERLKGVDSTLKIQPAKLEDSAVYLCASSPSADTQYFGPGTRLTVL.